This passage covers 32 T cell receptor beta chains from one sample sequenced in a study of blood T cell repertoires in COVID-19 (dated by TCRdb to 2018 to 2020). The receptor library was made with the immunoSEQ multiplex PCR assay. Here the immuneACCESS table is served through TCRdb, limited to in-frame sequences with V and J called. Missing clones are a known gap in these copies; in checked studies unresolved V genes cover under half, and the rest lacks a known reason. The sample records around 170,000 clones, approximately 83% of which are singletons. 10% to 15% of the sample is in the top ten clones. Sequenced input: peripheral blood. Receptors were obtained from a man in his 70s who had recovered from COVID-19.

The count of this clone is one. The gene calls are TRBV3-1 (or the pseudogene TRBV3-2) and TRBJ1-5, with no clear D. This CDR3 has 14 residues. From germline, CDR1 is LGHDT and CDR2 YNNKEL (reference sequence). V was clipped by 2 bases and J by 0 bases, with 5 bases between them. CDR3 nucleotides: TGTGCCAGCAGCCAATCGGGTAGCAATCAGCCCCAGCATTTT. Protein product: CASSQSGSNQPQHF.

J is TRBJ2-7 and V is TRBV2; 7 bases agree with TRBD2. In germline, CDR1 is SNHLY, CDR2 FYNNEI. The CDR3 extends over 14 amino acids. V lost 6 bases and J lost 4; bases outside the gene matches: 9. The CDR3 loop reads CASSAGWEGYEQYF. In DNA, the CDR3 is TGTGCCAGCAGCGCCGGCTGGGAGGGGTACGAGCAGTACTTC.

This rearrangement joins TRBV19 to TRBJ2-1; 9 bases agree with TRBD2. J gave up 10 bases and V 7 bases, and 8 bases lay outside the gene matches. Germline CDR1 reads LNHDA; CDR2 reads SQIVND (reference sequence). There are 13 residues in the CDR3. DNA of the CDR3: TGTGCCAGTAAGGCTAGCGGGACAACAGAGCAGTTCTTC. Translated, it gives CASKASGTTEQFF.

On this clone itself: A single base separates this from a much larger clone, so it may be a read error. The chain has TRBV28 and TRBJ1-5; D unclear. Germline assignment: CDR1 MDHEN and CDR2 SYDVKM. Trimming left V 6 bases short and J 0 bases short, with 6 bases between. CDR3 length: 13 residues. CDR3 region: CASSPYSNQPQHF. The CDR3, as DNA: TGTGCCAGCAGCCCTTATAGCAATCAGCCCCAGCATTTT.

In DNA form, the CDR3 reads TGTGCCAGCAGGGACAGTGGCAACACCGGGGAGCTGTTTTTT. This codes for CASRDSGNTGELFF. The chain combines TRBV7-2 with TRBJ2-2, with D possibly being TRBD1 (6 bases). Trimming left V 6 bases short and J 2 bases short, with 10 bases between. Germline lookup yields CDR1 SGHTA and CDR2 FQGNSA. There are 14 residues in the CDR3.

J is TRBJ2-3 and V is TRBV1; TRBD2, as called in the table, went unchecked against the DNA. TRBV1 is shown as a pseudogene. This CDR3 comprises 19 residues. CDR3 nucleotide sequence: TGCACCAGCAGCCACCAGGCCCGGGGGGGAAAGCCTAGCACAGATACGCAGTATTTT. The encoded protein is CTSSHQARGGKPSTDTQYF.

The CDR3 here is CASSPSTLGAGGANVLTF. For the CDR3, the DNA is TGTGCCAGCTCACCATCAACCTTAGGGGCTGGTGGGGCCAACGTCCTGACTTTC. The V and J genes are TRBV18 and TRBJ2-6; D is possibly TRBD1 (5 bases). The CDR3 length is 18 residues. V was pared by 2 bases and J by 3 bases, with 17 bases between. Germline V gives CDR1 KGHSH, CDR2 LQKENI. Full variable domain (rest looked up from reference TRBV18 and TRBJ2-6): NAGVMQNPRHLVRRRGQEARLRCSPMKGHSHVYWYRQLPEEGLKFMVYLQKENIIDESGMPKERFSAEFPKEGPSILRIQQVVRGDSAAYFCASSPSTLGAGGANVLTFGAGSRLTVL.

The chain recombines TRBV5-1 with TRBJ2-1; TRBD1 agrees at 9 bases. CDR3 length equals 15 residues. Germline V lookup: CDR1 SGHRS, CDR2 YFSETQ. Trimming cost V 2 bases and J 6 bases; bases outside gene matches: 6. Here the CDR3 DNA reads TGCGCCAGCAGCTTCCGGGACAGGGCGTCCAATGAGCAGTTCTTC. Translating it yields CASSFRDRASNEQFF.

V and J are TRBV3-1 (or the pseudogene TRBV3-2) and TRBJ2-1; TRBD2 agrees at 8 bases. CDR1 is LGHDT, CDR2 YNNKEL, per germline (reference sequence). The CDR3 loop spans 15 amino acids. V shed 1 base, J shed 9 bases, and the junction held 8 bases outside the gene matches. In DNA, the CDR3 is TGTGCCAGCAGCCAAGCCGGGAGGGCCAGTTCTGAGCAGTTCTTC. Translated: CASSQAGRASSEQFF.

J is TRBJ2-7 and V is TRBV15; 14 bases map to TRBD2. V shed 3 bases and J 4 bases; nucleotides not matched to a gene: 8. The length of the CDR3 is 17 residues. CDR1 LNHNV and CDR2 YYDKDF come from the germline V gene (reference sequence). The CDR3 spells CATSSTGTSGSLYEQYF. The CDR3 region has the DNA TGTGCCACCAGCAGCACCGGGACTAGCGGGAGTTTGTACGAGCAGTACTTC.

This clone was counted only a few times. The chain uses TRBV7-2 and TRBJ2-1, with 9 nucleotides matching TRBD2. Germline V gene sequence: CDR1 SGHTA, CDR2 FQGNSA. With V trimmed by 4 bases and J by 9 bases, 7 bases remained unmatched. This CDR3 spans 14 amino acids. This CDR3 is CASSSSGMHIEQFF. The CDR3 coding sequence is TGTGCCAGCAGCTCTAGCGGGATGCACATTGAGCAGTTCTTC.

This rearrangement joins TRBV7-2 to TRBJ1-1; D uncertain. V was shortened by 5 bases and J by 7 bases, with 17 bases between the two germline ends. This CDR3 is 14 amino acids long. The germline V gene has CDR1 SGHTA and CDR2 FQGNSA. CDR3: CASSTPRFSGEAFF. The CDR3 DNA reads as TGTGCCAGCAGCACACCCCGGTTTTCGGGTGAAGCTTTCTTT.

The genes are TRBV5-6 and TRBJ2-1; 12 nucleotides match TRBD2. Germline assignment: CDR1 SGHDT and CDR2 YYEEEE. Trimming cost V 4 bases and J 5 bases; bases outside gene matches: 4. The length of the CDR3 is 15 residues. The CDR3 DNA is TGTGCCAGCAGCCGGTGGACTAGCGGGAACAATGAGCAGTTCTTC. Encoded protein: CASSRWTSGNNEQFF.

The chain links TRBV6-1 to TRBJ2-5, with a possible D match to TRBD2 (6 bases). Trimming shortened V by 1 base and J by 6 bases, and 18 bases separated the two germline ends. CDR1 and CDR2 from the germline V gene are MNHNS and SASEGT. There are 16 residues in the CDR3. CDR3 bases: TGTGCCAGCAGTGAAGGCGAGGGACTGCTTATGAAGACCCAGTACTTC. Its protein product is CASSEGEGLLMKTQYF.

V usage is TRBV5-1 and J usage is TRBJ2-2; 12 bases fit TRBD1. From germline, CDR1 is SGHRS and CDR2 YFSETQ. CDR3 length: 16 amino acids. The ends lost 5 bases at V and 7 bases at J; junction bases unmatched: 9. The CDR3 loop is CASSPGTGGSGGELFF. CDR3 DNA: TGCGCCAGCAGTCCCGGGACAGGGGGCTCGGGCGGGGAGCTGTTTTTT.

V is TRBV28 and J is TRBJ2-7; 11 bases fit TRBD1. Germline V gene lookup returns CDR1 MDHEN and CDR2 SYDVKM. With V trimmed by 4 bases and J by 4 bases, 6 bases remained unmatched. CDR3 length equals 15 residues. The CDR3 DNA is TGTGCCAGCAGTTCCTCCGGGACAGGGGGTTACGAGCAGTACTTC. Its translation: CASSSSGTGGYEQYF. The whole variable domain, remainder taken from reference TRBV28 and TRBJ2-7, is DVKVTQSSRYLVKRTGEKVFLECVQDMDHENMFWYRQDPGLGLRLIYFSYDVKMKEKGDIPEGYSVSREKKERFSLILESASTNQTSMYLCASSSSGTGGYEQYFGPGTRLTVT.

V gene TRBV6-5 combines with J gene TRBJ1-4; 10 nucleotides agree with TRBD1. Germline V gives CDR1 MNHEY, CDR2 SVGAGI. There are 15 residues in the CDR3. With 4 bases clipped from V and 5 bases from J, the junction kept 4 bases outside the gene matches. DNA of the CDR3: TGTGCCAGCAGTTCCGGGGGACAGGGGAATGAAAAACTGTTTTTT. Its protein is CASSSGGQGNEKLFF.

V usage is TRBV4-3 and J usage is TRBJ2-1, with 9 bases aligning to TRBD1. Germline V gene data show CDR1 as LGHNA and CDR2 as YSLEER. The CDR3 has 16 residues. J was trimmed by 8 bases and V by 2 bases; bases with no gene match: 10. CDR3 sequence reads: CASSQWGTGKKDEQFF. CDR3 bases: TGCGCCAGCAGCCAATGGGGGACAGGGAAAAAAGATGAGCAGTTCTTC.

This clone was counted once. The chain carries TRBV14 and TRBJ1-2; possibly TRBD1 for D (6 bases). Germline CDR1 SGHDN, CDR2 FVKESK. V was clipped by 5 bases and J by 0 bases, with 13 bases between them. The CDR3 is 15 amino acids. The CDR3 sequence: CASSIGTSANYGYTF. The CDR3 DNA is TGTGCCAGCAGCATCGGGACATCTGCTAACTATGGCTACACCTTC.

V gene TRBV3-1 (or the pseudogene TRBV3-2) combines with J gene TRBJ2-1; D not certain. Germline CDR1 LGHDT, CDR2 YNNKEL (reference sequence). This CDR3 contains 12 residues. The V end was cut by 11 bases, the J end by 2 bases, with 10 bases between. For the CDR3, the DNA is TGTGCCGGGCTGTGGGCCTACAATGAGCAGTTCTTC. Protein: CAGLWAYNEQFF.

The J gene is TRBJ2-3, the V gene TRBV5-1; TRBD2 agrees at 14 bases. V was clipped by 5 bases and J by 4 bases; unmatched bases: 3. Germline assignment: CDR1 SGHRS and CDR2 YFSETQ. This CDR3 spans 15 amino acids. The chain's CDR3 is CASSQGLAGADTQYF. As DNA, the CDR3 is TGCGCCAGCAGTCAGGGACTAGCGGGGGCAGATACGCAGTATTTT.

This chain joins TRBV11-2 and TRBJ2-1; D may be TRBD1 (6 bases). The CDR3 has 16 amino acids. The germline CDR1 and CDR2 sequences are SGHAT and FQNNGV. The V gene lost 5 bases and the J gene lost 3 bases, with 17 bases spanning the gap. Here the CDR3 DNA reads TGTGCCAGCAGCGCCACCTGGGACATCCTCTACAATGAGCAGTTCTTC. Amino acids: CASSATWDILYNEQFF.

This clone was seen just once. This chain uses TRBV6-6 with TRBJ2-3, with a weak D call TRBD2 (6 bases). V lost 11 bases and J lost 9, with 21 bases in between. Germline loops: CDR1 MNHNY, CDR2 SVGAGI (reference sequence). This CDR3 has 13 residues. The CDR3 is CAVLWASERTQYF. CDR3 bases: TGTGCCGTTCTTTGGGCTAGCGAACGAACGCAGTATTTT.

V usage is TRBV2 and J usage is TRBJ2-1, with 11 bases matching TRBD2. The J segment lost 2 bases and the V segment lost 2 bases, leaving 2 bases of the junction unmatched. The CDR3 spans 16 residues. Germline V lookup: CDR1 SNHLY, CDR2 FYNNEI. The CDR3: CASSERGLAAYNEQFF. The CDR3 DNA reads TGTGCCAGCAGTGAAAGGGGACTAGCGGCCTACAATGAGCAGTTCTTC.

This rearrangement joins TRBV7-9 to TRBJ2-3, with TRBD2 matching 9 bases. The CDR3 runs to 15 residues. The trim removed 5 bases at V and 7 bases at J, leaving 10 bases unmatched. Looked up from germline, CDR1 is SEHNR and CDR2 is FQNEAQ (reference sequence). The CDR3: CASSLQAGGGNTQYF. The CDR3 DNA reads TGTGCCAGCAGCCTGCAGGCGGGAGGGGGAAATACGCAGTATTTT.

The sample holds a few counts of this clone. The chain couples TRBV3-1 (or the pseudogene TRBV3-2) to TRBJ2-7; 15 nucleotides match TRBD2. J lost 7 bases, V lost 6 bases, and 4 bases had no gene match. The CDR3 contains 14 residues. Looked up from germline, CDR1 is LGHDT and CDR2 is YNNKEL (reference sequence). The CDR3: CASRRGLAGGEQYF. Written as DNA, the CDR3 is TGTGCCAGCAGGAGAGGACTAGCGGGAGGGGAGCAGTACTTC.

The rearrangement joins TRBV20-1 to TRBJ2-3, with a tentative D call TRBD2 (6 bases). CDR3 length: 16 residues. V was cut by 3 bases and J by 0 bases, with 16 bases left in between. Germline CDR1 is DFQATT and CDR2 is SNEGSKA (reference sequence). DNA of the CDR3: TGCAGTGCTAGTTCTAGGAGGGGCGGTAGCACAGATACGCAGTATTTT. This gives the protein CSASSRRGGSTDTQYF.

The chain has TRBV2 and TRBJ1-1, with D possibly TRBD1 on 5 matching bases. The CDR3 contains 16 residues. With 3 bases removed from V and 6 bases from J, the gap between germline ends came to 20 bases. Germline loops: CDR1 SNHLY, CDR2 FYNNEI. Here the CDR3 reads CASSDDAGVLRAEAFF. The CDR3 DNA reads as TGTGCCAGCAGTGACGATGCGGGGGTTCTGCGGGCTGAAGCTTTCTTT.

The chain couples TRBV5-5 to TRBJ1-4; 10 nucleotides line up with TRBD1. The CDR3 extends over 15 amino acids. Germline V gene sequence: CDR1 SGHKS, CDR2 YYEKEE (reference sequence). Trimming removed 4 bases from V and 7 bases from J; junction bases left unmatched: 7. In DNA, the CDR3 is TGTGCCAGCAGCAACGGACAGGGGGGCAGTGAAAAACTGTTTTTT. Protein product: CASSNGQGGSEKLFF.

V gene TRBV9 combines with J gene TRBJ2-3; TRBD1 matches at 8 bases. Germline lookup yields CDR1 SGDLS and CDR2 YYNGEE. The CDR3 is 16 residues long. With 3 bases clipped from V and 2 bases from J, the junction kept 8 bases outside the gene matches. The CDR3 sequence is CASSAGRGRTTDTQYF. For the CDR3, the DNA is TGTGCCAGCAGCGCGGGCAGGGGGCGCACCACAGATACGCAGTATTTT.

Only one count was recorded for this clone. The chain is built from TRBV7-2 and TRBJ2-5; TRBD2 aligns across 8 bases. There are 15 residues in the CDR3. The germline gives CDR1 SGHTA, CDR2 FQGNSA. Germline trimming cut 4 bases from V and 5 bases from J; bases unmatched to any gene: 9. The CDR3 DNA reads as TGTGCCAGCAGCTGGCGGACTAGCAGTAGTGAGACCCAGTACTTC. It translates to CASSWRTSSSETQYF.

The gene calls are TRBV28 and TRBJ2-2; D might be TRBD2 (5 bases). The V gene lost 5 bases and the J gene lost 5 bases, with 15 bases spanning the gap. In germline, CDR1 is MDHEN, CDR2 SYDVKM. The CDR3 loop spans 15 amino acids. The CDR3 is CASSPPPGMTGELFF. DNA of the CDR3: TGTGCCAGCAGTCCCCCCCCGGGAATGACCGGGGAGCTGTTTTTT.